This T cell receptor (beta chain) derives from a study of blood T cell repertoires in COVID-19. This CDR3 is built from 15 residues. Germline CDR1 is MNHEY and CDR2 is SVGEGT. V was pared by 0 bases and J by 3 bases, with 10 bases between. In the authors' methods: Counts of nucleated cells, estimated from reference gene primer amplification, were obtained. TCRdb keeps only in-frame clones here, not all; method: immunoSEQ multiplex PCR. That table furnishes V, J and clone size, whereas the DNA furnished D and trimming. The data contain roughly 68,000 clones, around 80% of them singletons. The TCR comes from a human donor in a cohort sampled during active COVID-19. The sequencing sample was made of peripheral blood. The rearrangement uses TRBV6-2 or TRBV6-3 and TRBJ2-3; D might be TRBD2 (6 bases). CDR3: CASSYSRSGTDTQYF. The CDR3 DNA is TGTGCCAGCAGTTACTCGAGGAGCGGGACAGATACGCAGTATTTT.